A single sample is the source of the 17 T cell receptor beta chains below, sequenced in a study of T cells after yellow fever vaccination. A single record per CDR3 protein comes from TCRdb applying MiXCR to the 5' RACE reads. The sample includes almost 600,000 distinct CDR3 sequences, approximately 12% seen only once; the top ten take about 14%. This specimen consisted of PBMCs, obtained on the day of the yellow fever booster vaccination. The receptors were gathered from a man younger than 45 who received the YFV17D yellow fever vaccine.

In its sample, this clonotype was seen a few times. This chain uses TRBV5-4 with TRBJ1-1; no firm D call. From germline, CDR1 is SGHNT and CDR2 YYREEE (reference sequence). Trimming removed 1 base from V and 0 bases from J, with 7 bases in between. The CDR3 is 14 residues long. The CDR3 loop is CASSLTRLNTEAFF. The CDR3 coding sequence is TGTGCCAGCAGCTTGACAAGATTGAACACTGAAGCTTTCTTT.

This clonotype showed up just a few times. The gene calls are TRBV5-5 and TRBJ2-4; maybe TRBD2 (6 bases). Germline lookup yields CDR1 SGHKS and CDR2 YYEKEE (reference sequence). V was trimmed by 4 bases and J by 0 bases, leaving 14 bases between them. The CDR3 extends over 16 amino acids. CDR3 nucleotides: TGTGCCAGCAGCGGGGGGTATTCTCTAGCCAAAAACATTCAGTACTTC. This encodes CASSGGYSLAKNIQYF.

V gene TRBV28 combines with J gene TRBJ2-3; D unclear. The germline V gene encodes CDR1 MDHEN and CDR2 SYDVKM. V dropped 3 bases and J dropped 1 base, with 11 bases sitting between them. This CDR3 has 15 amino acids. The CDR3 spells CASSFLGGRTDTQYF. Written as DNA, the CDR3 is TGTGCCAGCAGTTTCTTGGGCGGACGCACAGATACGCAGTATTTT.

This sequence joins TRBV20-1 and TRBJ2-5; no clear D gene. V was trimmed by 0 bases and J by 5 bases, leaving 10 bases between them. This CDR3 has 13 residues. Germline CDR1 and CDR2: DFQATT and SNEGSKA (reference sequence). The CDR3 region has the DNA TGCAGTGCTAGAGATTTTAATTTGGAGACCCAGTACTTC. Protein: CSARDFNLETQYF.

This clonotype was seen more than once but under ten times. The rearrangement links TRBV11-2 to TRBJ2-3; D is ambiguous. V was cut by 2 bases and J by 0 bases, with 9 bases left in between. This CDR3 region has 15 residues. Germline CDR1 reads SGHAT; CDR2 reads FQNNGV. In DNA, the CDR3 is TGTGCCAGCAGCTTAATCGGGCTTAGCACAGATACGCAGTATTTT. Translation gives CASSLIGLSTDTQYF.

This clonotype appeared a single time. The V gene is TRBV7-2, the J gene TRBJ2-2, with D hard to call. The germline V gene encodes CDR1 SGHTA and CDR2 FQGNSA. This CDR3 is 11 amino acids long. The V gene lost 6 bases and the J gene lost 7 bases, with 6 bases spanning the gap. The CDR3 here is CASRKGGELFF. CDR3 sequence (DNA): TGTGCCAGCAGAAAAGGCGGGGAGCTGTTTTTT.

This chain connects TRBV14 to TRBJ1-2, with TRBD1 identical over 8 bases. The CDR3 has 13 residues. Germline CDR1 reads SGHDN; CDR2 reads FVKESK. Trimming took 4 bases from V and 7 from J; bases not matched to a gene: 5. CDR3 sequence (DNA): TGTGCCAGCAGCCCTCGGACAGGGAGTGGCTACACCTTC. Translated: CASSPRTGSGYTF.

This clonotype was found a few times. The gene calls are TRBV5-1 and TRBJ2-3; D is possibly TRBD1 (6 bases). Germline CDR1 is SGHRS and CDR2 is YFSETQ. The CDR3 length is 13 residues. Deletions cut 8 bases from V and 4 bases from J, with 14 bases between. DNA for the CDR3: TGCGCCAGTGCCGAGGACAGTTCAGATACGCAGTATTTT. This translates into CASAEDSSDTQYF.

This clonotype appeared many times. The genes are TRBV27 and TRBJ2-5, with D unresolved. CDR1 and CDR2 from the germline V gene are MNHEY and SMNVEV (reference sequence). V lost 8 bases and J 0 bases, leaving 4 bases between the germline ends. This CDR3 region has 11 residues. DNA of the CDR3: TGTGCCAGCGGATACCAAGAGACCCAGTACTTC. Protein product: CASGYQETQYF.

The gene calls are TRBV9 and TRBJ2-3, with D perhaps matching TRBD2 (6 bases). The CDR3 consists of 14 residues. The V end was cut by 9 bases, the J end by 0 bases, with 14 bases between. Germline-derived CDR1 and CDR2 are SGDLS and YYNGEE. CDR3 region: CATSRGTSTDTQYF. The CDR3 nucleotides are TGTGCCACCTCGCGGGGAACTAGCACAGATACGCAGTATTTT. Filled out from reference TRBV9 and TRBJ2-3, the complete variable domain reads DSGVTQTPKHLITATGQRVTLRCSPRSGDLSVYWYQQSLDQGLQFLIQYYNGEERAKGNILERFSAQQFPDLHSELNLSSLELGDSALYFCATSRGTSTDTQYFGPGTRLTVL.

This clonotype was seen a handful of times. V usage is TRBV30 and J usage is TRBJ2-7; D gene unclear. CDR3 length equals 10 residues. CDR1 is GTSNPN and CDR2 is SVGIG in the germline V gene (reference sequence). The V gene lost 5 bases and the J gene lost 2 bases, with 4 bases spanning the gap. CDR3 residues: CAWGTYEQYF. The CDR3 region has the DNA TGTGCCTGGGGGACCTACGAGCAGTACTTC.

This clonotype was counted only a few times. This chain joins TRBV10-2 and TRBJ2-2; 8 bases agree with TRBD2. CDR3 size: 17 residues. Losses at the gene ends were 8 bases for V and 0 bases for J; bases not matched to a gene: 11. CDR1 WSHSY and CDR2 SAAADI come from the germline V gene. The CDR3 DNA follows: TGCGCCAGCCGCGGGGGGTCCGGGATCGCGAACACCGGGGAGCTGTTTTTT. Protein sequence: CASRGGSGIANTGELFF.

This clonotype turned up a few times. This chain connects TRBV28 to TRBJ2-5; D is perhaps TRBD1 or TRBD2 (5 bases each). Germline CDR1 MDHEN, CDR2 SYDVKM. Between the trimmed V and J ends, which lost 6 bases and 5 bases, there was a span of 13 bases. This CDR3 comprises 13 residues. The CDR3 sequence is CASRLGVGETQYF. In DNA form, the CDR3 reads TGTGCCAGCAGACTAGGGGTGGGGGAGACCCAGTACTTC.

This clonotype was detected only a few times. The chain combines TRBV30 with TRBJ2-6; TRBD2 might be the D (5 bases). Per germline, CDR1 GTSNPN and CDR2 SVGIG (reference sequence). The V end lost 7 bases, the J end lost 8 bases, and 18 bases lay between the germline ends. This CDR3 is built from 14 residues. The CDR3 DNA reads TGTGCCTCACATTCGGGGTCCCGGACCAACGTCCTGACTTTC. Its protein is CASHSGSRTNVLTF.

This clonotype was seen only a few times. The chain employs TRBV5-1 and TRBJ2-2; weak D call: TRBD2 (5 bases). Germline assignment: CDR1 SGHRS and CDR2 YFSETQ. The V and J ends lost 6 bases and 5 bases respectively, with 26 bases between them. This CDR3 contains 18 residues. CDR3 nucleotide sequence: TGCGCCAGCACGGGTTCGGCGGGCCCAACCTCGTATACCGGGGAGCTGTTTTTT. Residues: CASTGSAGPTSYTGELFF.

This chain links TRBV5-1 with TRBJ1-1, with D hard to call. Germline CDR1 and CDR2: SGHRS and YFSETQ. V lost 2 bases, J lost 4 bases, and 12 bases lay in between. The CDR3 is 14 amino acids. The CDR3 DNA reads as TGCGCCAGCAGCTTCGCACTAATGGGCACTGAAGCTTTCTTT. Translated, it gives CASSFALMGTEAFF.

There are a few counts of this clonotype. The chain carries TRBV20-1 and TRBJ2-7; D may correspond to TRBD1 or TRBD2 (5 bases each). The germline V gene encodes CDR1 DFQATT and CDR2 SNEGSKA (reference sequence). V lost 4 bases, J lost 2 bases, and 15 bases lay in between. The CDR3 runs 14 residues. For the CDR3, the DNA is TGCAGTGCTATTCCGGGACCCCGCACCTACGAGCAGTACTTC. It encodes CSAIPGPRTYEQYF.